The 3 T cell receptor beta chains given below trace back to one sample, sequenced in a study of shared clonotypes between healthy human individuals. Profiled with immunoSEQ multiplex PCR; TCRdb holds only in-frame clones, not every one. The sample has around 2,000,000 clones; about 94% are singletons. Naive CD8 cells lacked CD45RO, underwent positive selection for CCR7 and left out terminally differentiated effector memory CD45RA+ cells. Sequences were obtained from naive CD8+ T cells sorted from blood. The receptors come from a man in his late teens or twenties in good health.

The chain recombines TRBV12-5 with TRBJ1-6; D might be TRBD1 (6 bases). The CDR3 is 22 residues long. Trimming shortened V by 1 base and J by 0 bases, and 25 bases separated the two germline ends. Germline V CDR1 and CDR2: LGHNT, FRNRAP. The CDR3 DNA reads as TGTGCTAGTGGTTTGGCCCTTTTGCACGGGACATACCAGAGCTCCTATAATTCACCCCTCCACTTT. This translates into CASGLALLHGTYQSSYNSPLHF. Complete variable domain (other parts from reference TRBV12-5 and TRBJ1-6): DARVTQTPRHKVTEMGQEVTMRCQPILGHNTVFWYRQTMMQGLELLAYFRNRAPLDDSGMPKDRFSAEMPDATLATLKIQPSEPRDSAVYFCASGLALLHGTYQSSYNSPLHFGNGTRLTVT.

On this clone itself: The sample contains more than one DNA sequence encoding this CDR3. The J gene is TRBJ1-1, the V gene TRBV6-5; D gene ambiguous. The CDR3 contains 13 residues. Trimming removed 3 bases at V and 4 bases at J, with 9 bases between. The germline V gene encodes CDR1 MNHEY and CDR2 SVGAGI. CDR3: CASSYSEGTEAFF. CDR3 bases: TGTGCCAGCAGTTATTCGGAGGGCACTGAAGCTTTCTTT.

The rearrangement uses TRBV7-9 and TRBJ2-1; TRBD2 matches at 13 bases. The CDR3 runs 15 residues. Germline CDR1 and CDR2: SEHNR and FQNEAQ (reference sequence). V lost 7 bases and J lost 8; bases outside the gene matches: 8. In DNA, the CDR3 is TGTGCCAGCACCAAAACTAGCGGGGGGGCGTATGAGCAGTTCTTC. Translated: CASTKTSGGAYEQFF.